A selection of T cell receptor beta chains follows, all from one sample in a study of blood T cell repertoires in COVID-19. Profiling relied on immunoSEQ multiplex PCR, and the TCRdb table lists in-frame clones only, not all of them. In the table there are about 330,000 clones, approximately 86% of which are singletons. The sample comprised peripheral blood. These receptors originate from a man aged 25-45 years with COVID-19, enrolled during active disease. CDR3s include the opening cysteine and the closing phenylalanine or tryptophan. The order of the fields is clone size, V gene, J gene, D gene, CDR3 DNA, CDR3 protein. A D gene is named only where the DNA matches it firmly. Expanded clones are given a class, and other clones once, few, many or no size at all.

>-|TRBV9|TRBJ1-5|-
TGTGCCAGCAGCGTGGGCGCCCGGTTGCCCCAGCATTTT
CASSVGARLPQHF
>once|TRBV6-2/TRBV6-3|TRBJ2-4|TRBD1
TGTGCCAGCAGTTACGGGATCTGGCAGGGGGCAGACATTCAGTACTTC
CASSYGIWQGADIQYF
>-|TRBV19|TRBJ2-7|-
TGTGCCAGTAGTCGGGGGACCTACGAGCAGTACTTC
CASSRGTYEQYF
>-|TRBV3-1/TRBV3-2|TRBJ2-7|TRBD2
TGTGCCAGCAGCGCACACCCGGGACTAGCGGTTATTAGCTCCTACGAGCAGTACTTC
CASSAHPGLAVISSYEQYF
>-|TRBV24-1|TRBJ2-3|-
TGTGCCACCAGTGGCGCACCTAGCACAGATACGCAGTATTTT
CATSGAPSTDTQYF
>once|TRBV30|TRBJ1-5|-
TGTGCCTGGAGCACAGATAGCAATCAGCCCCAGCATTTT
CAWSTDSNQPQHF
>-|TRBV12-3/TRBV12-4|TRBJ2-2|-
TGTGCCACGGGATCCGGGGAGCTGTTTTTT
CATGSGELFF
>-|TRBV7-2|TRBJ2-5|-
TGTGCCAGCAGCTTGGGCTACCAAGAGACCCAGTACTTC
CASSLGYQETQYF
>-|TRBV6-2/TRBV6-3|TRBJ1-1|TRBD1
TGTGCCAGCAGTTACTCACTCGCTTTGACAGGGCGTTTGAACACTGAAGCTTTCTTT
CASSYSLALTGRLNTEAFF
>once|TRBV30|TRBJ2-6|TRBD1
TGTGCCTGGAGTGTTTCAGGGGGCGTGACCGGGGCCAACGTCCTGACTTTC
CAWSVSGGVTGANVLTF
>-|TRBV7-9|TRBJ1-3|-
TGTGCCAGCAGCTTCCAGGGTCTTACCTCTGGAAACACCATATATTTT
CASSFQGLTSGNTIYF
>-|TRBV7-2|TRBJ2-7|-
TGTGCCAGCAGCTTAAGGTTACGGCAGGGGAGAGACGAGCAGTACTTC
CASSLRLRQGRDEQYF
>-|TRBV19|TRBJ1-5|-
TGTGCCAGTATGGACACGGATAGCAATCAGCCCCAGCATTTT
CASMDTDSNQPQHF
>-|TRBV19|TRBJ2-3|-
TGTGCCAGTAGTATTTGGGGAGGAGGGAGCACAGATACGCAGTATTTT
CASSIWGGGSTDTQYF
>-|TRBV7-3|TRBJ1-1|-
TGTGCCAGCAGCTTAATGCCGTCCTCGGGTGAAGCTTTCTTT
CASSLMPSSGEAFF
>once|TRBV5-4|TRBJ1-2|TRBD1
TGTGCCAGCAGCTTGGAGTCGGTTCAGGGGGCTAACTATGGCTACACCTTC
CASSLESVQGANYGYTF
>-|TRBV19|TRBJ2-3|TRBD2
TGTGCCAGTAGTGTTACGCGGGGGAAAAGCACAGATACGCAGTATTTT
CASSVTRGKSTDTQYF
>-|TRBV4-3|TRBJ2-2|TRBD1
TGCGCCAGCAGCCAAGAACCTGCAGGGGGCGGCGGGGAGCTGTTTTTT
CASSQEPAGGGGELFF
>-|TRBV15|TRBJ2-3|-
TGTGCCACCAGCAGCGCACTACCCACAGATACGCAGTATTTT
CATSSALPTDTQYF
>few|TRBV6-1|TRBJ1-6|TRBD1
TGTGCCAGCAGTGGAGGGACAGGGGGGGTTTCTTCACCCCTCCACTTT
CASSGGTGGVSSPLHF
>-|TRBV4-1|TRBJ2-3|-
TGCGCCAGCAGCCAAGATTCAGGCAGGGGAAGGACAGATACGCAGTATTTT
CASSQDSGRGRTDTQYF
>-|TRBV5-1|TRBJ1-3|TRBD1
TGCGCCAGCAGCCAGCGGACAGGTTCCTCTGGAAACACCATATATTTT
CASSQRTGSSGNTIYF
>-|TRBV7-9|TRBJ2-1|-
TGTGCCAGCAGCTTAGTAAGGGGTGGGGTAAATGAGCAGTTCTTC
CASSLVRGGVNEQFF
>-|TRBV19|TRBJ2-7|TRBD2
TGTGCCAGCGGGACTAGCGGGAGGATCTACGAGCAGTACTTC
CASGTSGRIYEQYF
>-|TRBV7-2|TRBJ2-2|-
TGTGCCAGCAGCTTAACCCCTGACAGAACCACCGGGGAGCTGTTTTTT
CASSLTPDRTTGELFF
>-|TRBV19|TRBJ2-1|TRBD1
TGTGCCAGTAGTACCCAGGGGGCCTCCTACAATGAGCAGTTCTTC
CASSTQGASYNEQFF
>-|TRBV6-2/TRBV6-3|TRBJ1-1|-
TGTGCCAGCAGTACCCGACAGCCGAACACTGAAGCTTTCTTT
CASSTRQPNTEAFF
>-|TRBV11-2|TRBJ1-4|-
TGTGCCAGCACCCTGACAACAACTAATGAAAAACTGTTTTTT
CASTLTTTNEKLFF
>-|TRBV3-1/TRBV3-2|TRBJ2-7|-
TGTGCCAGCAGCCATTTCACAGGGAAGAACGAGCAGTACTTC
CASSHFTGKNEQYF
>-|TRBV4-2|TRBJ1-1|TRBD1
TGTGCCAGCAGCCCGTCGGGACAGGGAAAGAACACTGAAGCTTTCTTT
CASSPSGQGKNTEAFF